This is a list of T cell receptor beta chains from one sample in a study of T cells in Graves' hyperthyroidism and ophthalmopathy. TCRdb recomputed calls from the multiplex PCR reads with MiXCR, one row per CDR3 protein. The repertoire has some 270,000 distinct CDR3 sequences, almost 25% of them found once; the top ten carry 35% to 40%. The sequenced sample was blood. The source is a middle-aged woman with Graves' ophthalmopathy. The conserved cysteine and the conserved F or W are not part of the CDR3 here. The D gene is left open where the match is weak.

J: TRBJ2-5
length: 11
D: .
V: TRBV12-3/TRBV12-4
CDR3: ASTLMWPGTQY

J: TRBJ2-2
length: 10
D: .
V: TRBV3-1
CDR3: ASSQVTGELF

J: TRBJ2-7
length: 13
D: .
V: TRBV19
CDR3: ASGRQGSGIHEQY

J: TRBJ1-2
length: 10
D: TRBD1
V: TRBV2
CDR3: ASSLGQGSYT

J: TRBJ1-1
length: 15
D: .
V: TRBV28
CDR3: ASSSWDLLSMNTEAF

J: TRBJ2-7
length: 11
D: .
V: TRBV6-5
CDR3: ASSYNERGEQY

J: TRBJ2-7
length: 11
D: .
V: TRBV6-1
CDR3: ASSEELVYEQY

J: TRBJ2-2
length: 12
D: .
V: TRBV3-1
CDR3: ASSQAGGTGELF

J: TRBJ2-7
length: 10
D: .
V: TRBV28
CDR3: ASSPSYYEQY

J: TRBJ1-2
length: 15
D: .
V: TRBV6-4
CDR3: ASTLPPPDSPNYGYT

J: TRBJ1-1
length: 13
D: TRBD1
V: TRBV7-9
CDR3: ASSLGQGGVAEAF

J: TRBJ1-1
length: 12
D: .
V: TRBV12-3/TRBV12-4
CDR3: ASSFDRGGSEAF

J: TRBJ1-1
length: 12
D: .
V: TRBV6-5
CDR3: ASTPIGGETEAF

J: TRBJ1-1
length: 12
D: .
V: TRBV28
CDR3: ASRQTPGKAEAF

J: TRBJ1-5
length: 13
D: .
V: TRBV6-1
CDR3: ASSEATPRNQPQH

J: TRBJ1-1
length: 9
D: .
V: TRBV6-4
CDR3: AARGNTEAF

J: TRBJ1-5
length: 13
D: TRBD1
V: TRBV28
CDR3: ASRSKTGSNQPQH

J: TRBJ1-3
length: 12
D: TRBD1
V: TRBV13
CDR3: ASSPGQTGNTIY

J: TRBJ2-5
length: 15
D: TRBD2
V: TRBV4-1
CDR3: ASSQQTSGSAQETQY

J: TRBJ1-1
length: 12
D: .
V: TRBV6-5
CDR3: ASSSLGWNTEAF

J: TRBJ2-2
length: 15
D: TRBD2
V: TRBV11-1
CDR3: ASSSDTSDLNTGELF

J: TRBJ1-6
length: 12
D: .
V: TRBV30
CDR3: AWQSTYRNSPLH

J: TRBJ1-5
length: 15
D: TRBD1
V: TRBV28
CDR3: ASSSATGDYGNQPQH

J: TRBJ2-5
length: 14
D: .
V: TRBV5-6
CDR3: ASSSPTRNYQETQY

J: TRBJ2-2
length: 14
D: TRBD2
V: TRBV6-5
CDR3: ASSYRLAGISGELF

J: TRBJ1-2
length: 12
D: TRBD1
V: TRBV11-2
CDR3: ASSLDRGTGLRD

J: TRBJ2-7
length: 14
D: TRBD2
V: TRBV12-3/TRBV12-4
CDR3: ASRREGLAGSDEQY

J: TRBJ2-7
length: 15
D: TRBD2
V: TRBV15
CDR3: ATSREGGWQGGTEQY

J: TRBJ2-7
length: 14
D: .
V: TRBV27
CDR3: ASSSPDGGVGNEQY

J: TRBJ2-7
length: 14
D: TRBD2
V: TRBV27
CDR3: ASSNLLAGGPLEQY

J: TRBJ2-7
length: 12
D: .
V: TRBV20-1
CDR3: SAEPTVNSYEQY

J: TRBJ2-7
length: 11
D: .
V: TRBV3-1
CDR3: ASSQSPPYEQY

J: TRBJ1-1
length: 10
D: .
V: TRBV5-1
CDR3: ASSWGDDEAF

J: TRBJ2-7
length: 14
D: TRBD2
V: TRBV2
CDR3: ASSPRTSGTHYEQY

J: TRBJ1-3
length: 12
D: .
V: TRBV7-8
CDR3: ASSLSRSGNTIY

J: TRBJ1-5
length: 12
D: .
V: TRBV6-5
CDR3: ASSYRGGHQPQH

J: TRBJ2-7
length: 11
D: .
V: TRBV27
CDR3: ASSLGPSYEQY

J: TRBJ1-5
length: 13
D: TRBD1
V: TRBV20-1
CDR3: SATDRESPNQPQH

J: TRBJ2-2
length: 13
D: .
V: TRBV9
CDR3: ASSVESSRTGELF

J: TRBJ2-7
length: 10
D: TRBD2
V: TRBV12-5
CDR3: ASGPGGYEQY

J: TRBJ2-7
length: 12
D: TRBD1
V: TRBV20-1
CDR3: SAREGTASYEQY

J: TRBJ1-1
length: 12
D: .
V: TRBV3-1
CDR3: ASSQFRINTEAF

J: TRBJ2-5
length: 13
D: .
V: TRBV2
CDR3: ASSEQGSTGETQY

J: TRBJ2-2
length: 14
D: TRBD2
V: TRBV20-1
CDR3: SARIVASGNTGELF

J: TRBJ1-1
length: 11
D: .
V: TRBV6-5
CDR3: ASSLGESTEAF

J: TRBJ2-7
length: 14
D: .
V: TRBV6-1
CDR3: ASRKARDTPSYEQY

J: TRBJ1-2
length: 11
D: TRBD1
V: TRBV6-1
CDR3: ASSRDRYYGYT

J: TRBJ1-1
length: 12
D: TRBD1
V: TRBV13
CDR3: ASNRPGQGAEAF

J: TRBJ2-7
length: 15
D: TRBD2
V: TRBV3-1
CDR3: ASSDSGTSEHSYEQY

J: TRBJ1-2
length: 12
D: TRBD1
V: TRBV19
CDR3: ASTRQGRKDGYT

J: TRBJ2-7
length: 13
D: TRBD2
V: TRBV28
CDR3: ASSPGTSATYEQY

J: TRBJ1-1
length: 12
D: .
V: TRBV5-1
CDR3: ASSPFPGNTEAF

J: TRBJ1-5
length: 13
D: .
V: TRBV6-5
CDR3: ASSYTGRGNQPQH

J: TRBJ1-2
length: 10
D: .
V: TRBV25-1
CDR3: ASSEWAYGYT

J: TRBJ2-7
length: 15
D: TRBD1
V: TRBV27
CDR3: ASSPYIRQGMSYEQY

J: TRBJ2-7
length: 11
D: .
V: TRBV6-5
CDR3: ASSYSGQYEQY

J: TRBJ1-2
length: 11
D: .
V: TRBV5-1
CDR3: ASSYAANYGYT